The clone carrying this T cell receptor beta chain was counted between two and nine times. The antigen remains undetermined. Quantitative 5'-RACE was performed with molecular barcodes, and it yielded the TCR beta libraries. TCRdb reanalysed the 5' RACE reads using MiXCR and keeps one entry per CDR3 protein. This table has more than 600,000 distinct CDR3 sequences, around 20% appearing once. This entry comes from a study of CD8 T cells in ankylosing spondylitis. Findings and limits, study-wide: Apparently characteristic of ankylosing spondylitis blood was a TCR beta motif (about eight highly homologous variants).

V trimming: 5 bases; J trimming: 3 bases; junction bases outside the gene matches: 8. Germline V gene lookup returns CDR1 MDHEN and CDR2 SYDVKM. The CDR3 is 15 amino acids. Specimen: blood, either unsorted or a sorted T cell fraction (not recorded which). The sequence derives from a male donor with ankylosing spondylitis. This chain uses TRBV28 with TRBJ2-7; 9 nucleotides line up with TRBD1. The CDR3 sequence: CASSHGTGWDYEQYF. The CDR3 nucleotides are TGTGCCAGCAGTCACGGGACAGGGTGGGACTACGAGCAGTACTTC.